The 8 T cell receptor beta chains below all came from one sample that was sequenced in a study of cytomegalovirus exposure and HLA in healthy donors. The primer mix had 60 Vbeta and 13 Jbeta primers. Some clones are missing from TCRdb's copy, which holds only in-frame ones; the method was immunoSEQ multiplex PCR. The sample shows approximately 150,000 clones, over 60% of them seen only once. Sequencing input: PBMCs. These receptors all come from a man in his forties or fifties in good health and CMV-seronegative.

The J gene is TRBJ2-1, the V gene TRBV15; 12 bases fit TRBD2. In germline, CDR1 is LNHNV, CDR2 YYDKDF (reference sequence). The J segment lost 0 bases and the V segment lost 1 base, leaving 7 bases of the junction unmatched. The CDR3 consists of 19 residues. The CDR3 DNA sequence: TGTGCCACCAGCAGAGGACTAGCGGGAGAATCCCCCTCCTACAATGAGCAGTTCTTC. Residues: CATSRGLAGESPSYNEQFF.

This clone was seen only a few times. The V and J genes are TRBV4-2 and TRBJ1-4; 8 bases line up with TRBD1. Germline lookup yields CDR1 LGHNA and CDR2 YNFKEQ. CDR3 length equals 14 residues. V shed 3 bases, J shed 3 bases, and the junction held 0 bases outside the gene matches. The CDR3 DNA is TGTGCCAGCAGCCAGGACAGGGCTAATGAAAAACTGTTTTTT. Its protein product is CASSQDRANEKLFF.

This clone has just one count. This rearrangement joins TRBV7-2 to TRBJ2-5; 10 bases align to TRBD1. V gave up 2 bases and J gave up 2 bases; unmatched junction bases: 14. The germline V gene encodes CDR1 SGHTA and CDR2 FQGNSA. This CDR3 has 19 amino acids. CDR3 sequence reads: CASSLSPRSGTGEQETQYF. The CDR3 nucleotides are TGTGCCAGCAGCTTAAGCCCCCGGTCCGGGACAGGGGAACAAGAGACCCAGTACTTC.

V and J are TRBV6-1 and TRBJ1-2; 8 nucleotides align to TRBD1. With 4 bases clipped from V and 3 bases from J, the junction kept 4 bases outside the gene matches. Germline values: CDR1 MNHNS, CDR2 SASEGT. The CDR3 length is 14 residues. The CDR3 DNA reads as TGTGCCAGCAGTGGGACAGGGATGGACTATGGCTACACCTTC. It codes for CASSGTGMDYGYTF.

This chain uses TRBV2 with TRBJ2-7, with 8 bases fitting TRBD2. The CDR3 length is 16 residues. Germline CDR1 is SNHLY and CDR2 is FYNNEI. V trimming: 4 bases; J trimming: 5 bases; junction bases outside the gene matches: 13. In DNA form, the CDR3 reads TGTGCCAGCAGTGGAACTCGGGGGGGCAGGCCCCACGAGCAGTACTTC. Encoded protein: CASSGTRGGRPHEQYF.

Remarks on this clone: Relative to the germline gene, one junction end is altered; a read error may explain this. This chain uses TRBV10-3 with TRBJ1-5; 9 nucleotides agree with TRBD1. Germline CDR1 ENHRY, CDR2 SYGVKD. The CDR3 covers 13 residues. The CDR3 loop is CAISGRTGEPQNF. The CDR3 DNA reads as TGTGCCATCAGTGGGAGGACAGGGGAGCCCCAGAATTTT.

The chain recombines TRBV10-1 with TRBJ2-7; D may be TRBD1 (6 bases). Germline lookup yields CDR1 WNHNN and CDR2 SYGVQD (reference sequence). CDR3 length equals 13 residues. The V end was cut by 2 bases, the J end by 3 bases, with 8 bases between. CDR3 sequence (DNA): TGCGCCAGCAGTGAGACAGGGCTCTACGAGCAGTACTTC. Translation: CASSETGLYEQYF.

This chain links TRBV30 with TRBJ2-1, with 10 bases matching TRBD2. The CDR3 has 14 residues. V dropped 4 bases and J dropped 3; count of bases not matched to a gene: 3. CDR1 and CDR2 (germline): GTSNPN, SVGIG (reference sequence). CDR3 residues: CAWTSGSLYNEQFF. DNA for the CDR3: TGTGCCTGGACTAGCGGGAGCCTCTACAATGAGCAGTTCTTC.